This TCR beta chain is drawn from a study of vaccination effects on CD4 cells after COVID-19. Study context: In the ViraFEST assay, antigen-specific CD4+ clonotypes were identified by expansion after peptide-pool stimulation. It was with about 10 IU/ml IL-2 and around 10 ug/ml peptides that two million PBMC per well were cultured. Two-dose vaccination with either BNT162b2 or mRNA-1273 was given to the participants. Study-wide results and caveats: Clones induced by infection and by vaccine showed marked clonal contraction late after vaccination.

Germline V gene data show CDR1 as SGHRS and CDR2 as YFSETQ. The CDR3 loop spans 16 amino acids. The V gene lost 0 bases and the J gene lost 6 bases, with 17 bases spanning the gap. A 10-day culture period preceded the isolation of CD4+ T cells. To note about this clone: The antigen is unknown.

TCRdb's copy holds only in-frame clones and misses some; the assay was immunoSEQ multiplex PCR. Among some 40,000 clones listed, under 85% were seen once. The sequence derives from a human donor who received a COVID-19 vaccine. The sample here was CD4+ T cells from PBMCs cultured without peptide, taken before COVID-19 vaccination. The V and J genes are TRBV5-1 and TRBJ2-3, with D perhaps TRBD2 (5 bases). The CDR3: CASSLGPADFPDTQYF. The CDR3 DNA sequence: TGCGCCAGCAGCTTGGGTCCAGCGGACTTTCCGGATACGCAGTATTTT.